Following are 17 T cell receptor beta chains from one sample sequenced in a study of T cells in Graves' hyperthyroidism and ophthalmopathy. RNA transcripts yielded amplified TCR beta CDR3 regions. First-round RT-PCR of the TCR CDR3 relied on the HTBI primer set. MiXCR was run by TCRdb on the multiplex PCR reads, yielding one entry per CDR3 protein. The profile shows about 520,000 distinct CDR3 sequences, less than 25% of them singletons. The sequenced sample was blood. The receptors originated from a woman under 40 with Graves' ophthalmopathy.

This clonotype was observed a handful of times. The genes are TRBV27 and TRBJ1-1, with D possibly being TRBD1 (5 bases). V was trimmed by 3 bases and J by 3 bases, leaving 14 bases between them. The CDR3 totals 15 residues. Per the germline V gene, CDR1 is MNHEY and CDR2 is SMNVEV (reference sequence). CDR3 in DNA: TGTGCCAGCAGTTTTTCTAGTCAGGGAGACACTGAAGCTTTCTTT. Translated, it gives CASSFSSQGDTEAFF.

Many counts were recorded for this clonotype. The chain carries TRBV11-2 and TRBJ2-7, with 11 bases matching TRBD2. CDR1 is SGHAT, CDR2 FQNNGV, per germline. CDR3 length: 16 residues. The V segment lost 0 bases and the J segment 2 bases; nucleotides outside the gene matches: 3. CDR3 loop: CASSLDGTSGTYEQYF. CDR3 DNA sequence: TGTGCCAGCAGCTTAGACGGGACTAGCGGAACCTACGAGCAGTACTTC.

This clonotype was observed many times. The chain couples TRBV7-2 to TRBJ1-1; D possibly corresponds to TRBD1 (5 bases). V lost 1 base and J 4 bases, leaving 7 bases between the germline ends. Germline V gives CDR1 SGHTA, CDR2 FQGNSA. The CDR3 has 13 amino acids. The CDR3 spells CASSLEQGTEAFF. DNA for the CDR3: TGTGCCAGCAGCTTAGAGCAGGGCACTGAAGCTTTCTTT.

As for this clonotype: The junction and the germline gene differ at one end; a read error may be behind it. The CDR3 region is CASIPITDAFF. In nucleotides, the CDR3 is TGTGCCAGCATCCCTATCACTGATGCTTTCTTT. The chain links TRBV7-2 to TRBJ1-1; unclear D gene. Germline CDR1 SGHTA, CDR2 FQGNSA. The CDR3 has 11 residues.

This clonotype was seen at least ten times. The chain links TRBV7-6 to TRBJ1-1; no firm D call. This CDR3 spans 12 amino acids. Looked up from germline, CDR1 is SGHVS and CDR2 is FNYEAQ. The ends were cut back, 4 bases at V and 5 bases at J, with 8 bases in the middle. The DNA for the CDR3 is TGTGCCAGCAGCTCCGGGGAGACTGAAGCTTTCTTT. Translating gives CASSSGETEAFF.

The chain uses TRBV11-2 and TRBJ1-5; D might be TRBD1 (6 bases). This CDR3 has 14 amino acids. V shed 4 bases and J shed 4 bases, with 11 bases lying between them. CDR1 is SGHAT, CDR2 FQNNGV, per germline. The CDR3 DNA sequence: TGTGCCAGCAGCTCCCAGCAGGGGAATCAGCCCCAGCATTTT. Amino acid sequence: CASSSQQGNQPQHF.

The chain has TRBV12-3 or TRBV12-4 and TRBJ2-5; 7 bases match TRBD1. The trim removed 6 bases at V and 5 bases at J, leaving 21 bases unmatched. The CDR3 is 18 amino acids. The CDR3 bases are TGTGCCAGCAGGTCTCCCTGGGGAAACTCCGGGACAGAGGAGACCCAGTACTTC. Translation: CASRSPWGNSGTEETQYF.

In its sample, this clonotype was seen many times. This chain connects TRBV6-1 to TRBJ2-7; D is undetermined. Trimming removed 0 bases at V and 7 bases at J, with 4 bases between. Germline CDR1 reads MNHNS; CDR2 reads SASEGT. CDR3 size: 11 residues. CDR3: CASSEAEEQYF. The CDR3, as DNA: TGTGCCAGCAGTGAAGCTGAAGAGCAGTACTTC.

This clonotype was counted at least ten times. This chain uses TRBV30 with TRBJ1-3, with D maybe TRBD1 (5 bases). CDR1 GTSNPN and CDR2 SVGIG come from the germline V gene (reference sequence). Trimming cost V 1 base and J 0 bases, with 7 bases left between them. The CDR3 consists of 14 residues. In DNA, the CDR3 is TGTGCCTGGAGTGCGGGACCCTCTGGAAACACCATATATTTT. Translating it yields CAWSAGPSGNTIYF.

This clonotype was seen once. At one boundary the junction diverges from the germline segment, which might be a read error. The chain couples TRBV7-4 to TRBJ1-5, with 7 bases aligning to TRBD1. Germline V gene data show CDR1 as SGHVT and CDR2 as SQSDAQ. The CDR3 covers 15 residues. The CDR3 DNA reads as TGTGCCAGCAGCTTGGGACAGTCTAGCATTCAGCCCCAGCATTTT. Residues: CASSLGQSSIQPQHF.

Ten or more counts support this clonotype. The chain combines TRBV6-1 with TRBJ1-2; tentatively, D is TRBD1 (6 bases). Germline V lookup: CDR1 MNHNS, CDR2 SASEGT. The CDR3 spans 14 residues. Between the trimmed V and J ends, which lost 4 bases and 3 bases, there was a span of 12 bases. CDR3 in amino acids: CASSGEQGYYGYTF. The CDR3 coding sequence is TGTGCCAGCAGTGGGGAACAGGGATACTATGGCTACACCTTC.

This clonotype was found many times. The V and J genes are TRBV12-3 or TRBV12-4 and TRBJ2-5, with D possibly called TRBD1 or TRBD2 (5 bases each). This CDR3 has 12 residues. Between the trimmed V and J ends, which lost 5 bases and 7 bases, there was a span of 11 bases. The CDR3 DNA reads TGTGCCAGCAGTCCCCGGGACGGGACCCAGTACTTC. This sequence encodes CASSPRDGTQYF.

This clonotype was found many times. The V gene is TRBV9, the J gene TRBJ1-1, with a weak D call TRBD1 (6 bases). The germline gives CDR1 SGDLS, CDR2 YYNGEE. The CDR3 length is 13 residues. Trimming took off 0 bases at V and 6 bases at J, with 9 bases between the two ends. The CDR3: CASSVAGGAEAFF. In DNA, the CDR3 is TGTGCCAGCAGCGTAGCGGGGGGCGCTGAAGCTTTCTTT. Complete variable domain (other parts from reference TRBV9 and TRBJ1-1): DSGVTQTPKHLITATGQRVTLRCSPRSGDLSVYWYQQSLDQGLQFLIQYYNGEERAKGNILERFSAQQFPDLHSELNLSSLELGDSALYFCASSVAGGAEAFFGQGTRLTVV.

V and J are TRBV4-1 and TRBJ2-7, with 8 bases fitting TRBD2. The CDR3 extends over 16 amino acids. V trimming: 2 bases; J trimming: 6 bases; junction bases outside the gene matches: 12. Looked up from germline, CDR1 is MGHRA and CDR2 is YSYEKL. DNA of the CDR3: TGCGCCAGCAGCCAAACAGATGGGCCGGGGGGGCGCGAGCAGTACTTC. It codes for CASSQTDGPGGREQYF.

Within the sample, this clonotype is medium-sized (0.01 to 0.1%). This chain connects TRBV28 to TRBJ2-7, with TRBD1 as a possible D gene (6 bases). The V end lost 6 bases, the J end lost 2 bases, and 17 bases lay between the germline ends. There are 15 residues in the CDR3. Germline-derived CDR1 and CDR2 are MDHEN and SYDVKM. The CDR3 DNA is TGTGCCAGCAGCCGTTATGACAGGTTGCCCTACGAGCAGTACTTC. Protein: CASSRYDRLPYEQYF.

This clonotype has at least ten counts. The chain recombines TRBV5-1 with TRBJ1-1; 7 positions match TRBD1. The germline V gene encodes CDR1 SGHRS and CDR2 YFSETQ. CDR3 length: 12 amino acids. With V trimmed by 5 bases and J by 8 bases, 6 bases remained unmatched. CDR3 DNA sequence: TGCGCCAGCAGAGGAAGGGGGCAAGAAGCTTTCTTT. This encodes CASRGRGQEAFF.

This clonotype showed up many times. The V call is TRBV6-5, the J call TRBJ1-1; 10 nucleotides align to TRBD1. The CDR3 has 15 residues. J was trimmed by 3 bases and V by 4 bases; bases with no gene match: 5. Germline V gene lookup returns CDR1 MNHEY and CDR2 SVGAGI. This chain's CDR3 is CASSSQDRGDTEAFF. The CDR3, as DNA: TGTGCCAGCAGTTCTCAGGACAGGGGGGACACTGAAGCTTTCTTT.